This is a list of T cell receptor beta chains from one sample in a study of tumor-infiltrating lymphocytes in primary liver carcinoma. TCRdb re-derived calls from the multiplex PCR reads in MiXCR, one entry per CDR3 protein. The sample has more than 30,000 distinct CDR3 sequences, 76% seen once. Sequences were obtained from liver tumor tissue from sampling region 5. These receptors were collected from a man in his forties or fifties with primary liver carcinoma and hepatitis B virus infection. Each CDR3 is given with its conserved first and last residue. Each record gives: V gene, J gene, clone size, D gene, CDR3 DNA, CDR3 protein. A D gene is named only where the DNA matches it firmly. Rows give clone size only sometimes, using once, few, many, or a class for an expanded clone.

v_gene: TRBV10-3; j_gene: TRBJ1-5; abundance: NA; d_gene: NA; CDR3nt: TGTGCCATCAGCGAGTATGCGGGCGATCAGCCCCAGCGTTTT; CDR3aa: CAISEYAGDQPQRF
v_gene: TRBV3-1; j_gene: TRBJ2-3; abundance: NA; d_gene: NA; CDR3nt: TGTGCCAGCAGCCATGGGCTAACGGGAGATACAGATACGCAGTATTTT; CDR3aa: CASSHGLTGDTDTQYF
v_gene: TRBV11-1; j_gene: TRBJ2-1; abundance: NA; d_gene: TRBD1; CDR3nt: TGTGCCAGCAGTTTAGCGGACAGGGTGTATTACAATGAGCAGTTCTTC; CDR3aa: CASSLADRVYYNEQFF
v_gene: TRBV11-2; j_gene: TRBJ2-3; abundance: once; d_gene: NA; CDR3nt: TGTGTCAGCAGTTTAGCCCCCCTGGCGATTTATACGCAGTATTTT; CDR3aa: CVSSLAPLAIYTQYF
v_gene: TRBV5-1; j_gene: TRBJ2-3; abundance: NA; d_gene: NA; CDR3nt: TGCGCCAGCAGCTTGGTTCCCCTAGACACGCAGTATTTT; CDR3aa: CASSLVPLDTQYF
v_gene: TRBV4-1; j_gene: TRBJ2-6; abundance: NA; d_gene: TRBD2; CDR3nt: TGCGCCAGCAGCCAAGTCGGACTAGCGGGCCTGAAGGTGGTCGGGGCCGACGTCCTGACTTTC; CDR3aa: CASSQVGLAGLKVVGADVLTF
v_gene: TRBV10-1; j_gene: TRBJ2-1; abundance: NA; d_gene: TRBD2; CDR3nt: TGCGCCAGCACATTCGGTAGCGGGCGTCATGAGCAGATCTTC; CDR3aa: CASTFGSGRHEQIF
v_gene: TRBV11-2; j_gene: TRBJ2-1; abundance: NA; d_gene: TRBD2; CDR3nt: TGTGCCAGCACCTTACCTCCACCGGGGGGAGCCGGGAGTGAGCAGTTCTTC; CDR3aa: CASTLPPPGGAGSEQFF
v_gene: TRBV11-2; j_gene: TRBJ2-5; abundance: large; d_gene: TRBD1; CDR3nt: TGTGCCAGCAGCTCGGGACAGGGGAGGGAGACCCAGTACTTC; CDR3aa: CASSSGQGRETQYF
v_gene: TRBV18; j_gene: TRBJ1-1; abundance: NA; d_gene: NA; CDR3nt: TGTGCTATCTCACCACCGCGACATGGAATTGCTTTCTTT; CDR3aa: CAISPPRHGIAFF
v_gene: TRBV10-2; j_gene: TRBJ2-3; abundance: NA; d_gene: NA; CDR3nt: TGCGCCTGCGGTGAGCGCGGGGAAGGCACAGATACGCAGTATTTT; CDR3aa: CACGERGEGTDTQYF
v_gene: TRBV14; j_gene: TRBJ2-6; abundance: once; d_gene: TRBD1; CDR3nt: TGTGCCAGCAGCCAAGTTTTGGTAACAGGGGTGTTCTCTAGGGCCAACGTCCTGACTTTC; CDR3aa: CASSQVLVTGVFSRANVLTF
v_gene: TRBV6-2/TRBV6-3; j_gene: TRBJ2-7; abundance: many; d_gene: TRBD1; CDR3nt: TGTGCCAGCAGTTACAGGGGGCGAATCTACGAGCAGTACTTC; CDR3aa: CASSYRGRIYEQYF
v_gene: TRBV29-1; j_gene: TRBJ2-1; abundance: NA; d_gene: TRBD1; CDR3nt: TGCAGCGCCGGGACAGGGGGCAACGGGCAGTTCTTC; CDR3aa: CSAGTGGNGQFF
v_gene: TRBV5-1; j_gene: TRBJ2-3; abundance: many; d_gene: TRBD2; CDR3nt: TGCGCCAGCAGAAGCGGGGGGGCTAGCACAGATACGCAGTATTTT; CDR3aa: CASRSGGASTDTQYF
v_gene: TRBV4-1; j_gene: TRBJ1-3; abundance: NA; d_gene: NA; CDR3nt: TGCGCCAGCAGCCCCAGGGCCAACTCTGGAAACACCATATATTTT; CDR3aa: CASSPRANSGNTIYF
v_gene: TRBV6-6; j_gene: TRBJ2-1; abundance: few; d_gene: TRBD2; CDR3nt: TGTGCCAGCAGCCCGATTACAAGCGGGATGGGTGAGCAGTCCTTC; CDR3aa: CASSPITSGMGEQSF
v_gene: TRBV28; j_gene: TRBJ2-1; abundance: NA; d_gene: TRBD2; CDR3nt: TGTGCCAGCAGTCCCGATCCGCTGACTAGCGGGAGACCGGATGAGCAGTCCTTC; CDR3aa: CASSPDPLTSGRPDEQSF
v_gene: TRBV29-1; j_gene: TRBJ2-1; abundance: NA; d_gene: TRBD2; CDR3nt: TGCAACGGCCGACTAGCGGGAGCTAGCAATGGGCAGTTCTTC; CDR3aa: CNGRLAGASNGQFF
v_gene: TRBV29-1; j_gene: TRBJ2-1; abundance: NA; d_gene: TRBD1; CDR3nt: TGCAGCGCCGGAAGACAGGGAACCAATGAGCAGTTCTTC; CDR3aa: CSAGRQGTNEQFF
v_gene: TRBV4-2; j_gene: TRBJ1-5; abundance: NA; d_gene: NA; CDR3nt: TGTGCCAGCAGTCAAGTGGCGCTTCTAGCGGGAGCGGCAGATACGCAGCATTTT; CDR3aa: CASSQVALLAGAADTQHF
v_gene: TRBV6-6; j_gene: TRBJ2-6; abundance: once; d_gene: TRBD2; CDR3nt: TGTGCCAACAGGCCCGGACTAGCGGGATACTATGGGGCCAACGTCCTGACTTTC; CDR3aa: CANRPGLAGYYGANVLTF
v_gene: TRBV6-5; j_gene: TRBJ2-6; abundance: NA; d_gene: TRBD1; CDR3nt: TGTGCCAACAGCCGCGACAGGGCTGGGGCCAACGTCCTGAATTTC; CDR3aa: CANSRDRAGANVLNF
v_gene: TRBV10-3; j_gene: TRBJ2-3; abundance: NA; d_gene: NA; CDR3nt: TGTACCATCAGGCACACTAGGGGGGCTGGCACAGATACGCAGTATTTT; CDR3aa: CTIRHTRGAGTDTQYF
v_gene: TRBV29-1; j_gene: TRBJ1-1; abundance: NA; d_gene: NA; CDR3nt: TGCAGCGTCGGGACAAGGAGCACTGAAGCTTTCTTT; CDR3aa: CSVGTRSTEAFF
v_gene: TRBV12-3/TRBV12-4; j_gene: TRBJ2-3; abundance: NA; d_gene: TRBD1; CDR3nt: TGTGTCAGTAGTTATCGCCGGGACAGCTTAGTTACAGATACGCAGTATTTT; CDR3aa: CVSSYRRDSLVTDTQYF
v_gene: TRBV11-2; j_gene: TRBJ2-7; abundance: once; d_gene: NA; CDR3nt: TGTGTCAGCAGCCAAGGGGCAGGGAGAACCTATGAGCAGTACTTC; CDR3aa: CVSSQGAGRTYEQYF
v_gene: TRBV30; j_gene: TRBJ1-2; abundance: NA; d_gene: NA; CDR3nt: TGTGACTGGAGTGTAGGACCGTATCTCGAAGGCGGCTACACCTTC; CDR3aa: CDWSVGPYLEGGYTF